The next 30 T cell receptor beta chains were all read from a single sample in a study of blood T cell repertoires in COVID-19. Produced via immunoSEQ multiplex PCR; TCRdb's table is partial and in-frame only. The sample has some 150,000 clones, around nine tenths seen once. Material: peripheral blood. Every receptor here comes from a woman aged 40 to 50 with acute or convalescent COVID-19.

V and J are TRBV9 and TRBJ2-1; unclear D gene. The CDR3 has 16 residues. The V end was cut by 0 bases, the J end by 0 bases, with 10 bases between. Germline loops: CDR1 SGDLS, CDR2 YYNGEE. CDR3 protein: CASSVDPSGSYNEQFF. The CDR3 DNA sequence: TGTGCCAGCAGCGTAGACCCCTCGGGCTCCTACAATGAGCAGTTCTTC.

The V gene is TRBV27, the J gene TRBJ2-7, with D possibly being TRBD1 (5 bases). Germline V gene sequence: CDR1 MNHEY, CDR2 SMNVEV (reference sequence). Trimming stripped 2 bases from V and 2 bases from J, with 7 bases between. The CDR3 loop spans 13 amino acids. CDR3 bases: TGTGCCAGCAGTTTAACAGGTACCTACGAGCAGTACTTC. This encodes CASSLTGTYEQYF.

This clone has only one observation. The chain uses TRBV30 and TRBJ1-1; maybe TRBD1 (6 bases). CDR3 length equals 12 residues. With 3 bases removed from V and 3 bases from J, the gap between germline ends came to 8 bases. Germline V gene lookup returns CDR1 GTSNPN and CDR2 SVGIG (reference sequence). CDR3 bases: TGTGCCTGGAGCCCAGGGGACACTGAAGCTTTCTTT. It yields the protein CAWSPGDTEAFF.

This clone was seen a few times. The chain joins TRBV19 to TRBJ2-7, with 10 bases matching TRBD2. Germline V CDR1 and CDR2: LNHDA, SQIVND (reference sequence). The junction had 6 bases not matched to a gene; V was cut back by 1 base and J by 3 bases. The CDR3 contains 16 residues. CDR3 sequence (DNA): TGTGCCAGTAGTATAGTGGCTAGCGGGAGCTACTACGAGCAGTACTTC. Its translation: CASSIVASGSYYEQYF.

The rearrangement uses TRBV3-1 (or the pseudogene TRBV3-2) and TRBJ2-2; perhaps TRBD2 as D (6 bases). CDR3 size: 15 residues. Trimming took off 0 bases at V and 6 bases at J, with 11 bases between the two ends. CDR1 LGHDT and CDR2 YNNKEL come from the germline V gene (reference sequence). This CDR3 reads CASSQDGRLAGELFF. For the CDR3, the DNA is TGTGCCAGCAGCCAAGATGGACGACTAGCCGGGGAGCTGTTTTTT.

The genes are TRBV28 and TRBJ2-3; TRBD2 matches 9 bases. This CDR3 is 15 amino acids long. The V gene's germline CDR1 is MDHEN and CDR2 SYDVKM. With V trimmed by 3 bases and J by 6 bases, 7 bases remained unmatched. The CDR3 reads CASSFLAGSTDTQYF. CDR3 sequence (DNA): TGTGCCAGCAGTTTCCTAGCGGGGTCCACGGATACGCAGTATTTT.

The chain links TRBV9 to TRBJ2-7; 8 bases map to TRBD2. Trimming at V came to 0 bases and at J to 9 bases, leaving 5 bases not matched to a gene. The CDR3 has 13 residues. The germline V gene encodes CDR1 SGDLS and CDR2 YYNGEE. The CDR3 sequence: CASSVEPSGGQYF. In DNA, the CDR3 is TGTGCCAGCAGCGTAGAACCCAGCGGGGGGCAGTACTTC.

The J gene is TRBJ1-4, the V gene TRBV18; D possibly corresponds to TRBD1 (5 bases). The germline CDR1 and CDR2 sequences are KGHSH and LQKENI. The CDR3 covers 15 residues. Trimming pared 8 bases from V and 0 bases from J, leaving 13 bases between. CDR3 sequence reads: CASIGAEATNEKLFF. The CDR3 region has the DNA TGTGCCAGCATTGGGGCCGAAGCAACTAATGAAAAACTGTTTTTT.

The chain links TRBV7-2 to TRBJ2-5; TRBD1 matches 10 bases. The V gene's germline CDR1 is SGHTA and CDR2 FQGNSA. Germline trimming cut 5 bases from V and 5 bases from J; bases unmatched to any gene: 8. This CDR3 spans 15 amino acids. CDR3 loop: CASSPRDRGFETQYF. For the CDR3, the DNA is TGTGCCAGCAGCCCCCGGGACAGGGGCTTCGAGACCCAGTACTTC.

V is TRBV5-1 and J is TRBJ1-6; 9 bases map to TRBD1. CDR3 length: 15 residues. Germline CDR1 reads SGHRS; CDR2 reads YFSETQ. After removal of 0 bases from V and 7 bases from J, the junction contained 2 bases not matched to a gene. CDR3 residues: CASSLVGTGNSPLHF. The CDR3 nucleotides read TGCGCCAGCAGCTTGGTCGGGACAGGGAATTCACCCCTCCACTTT.

This CDR3 is CASSPGQNTEAFF. The CDR3 nucleotides are TGTGCCAGCTCACCGGGACAGAACACTGAAGCTTTCTTT. The rearrangement joins TRBV18 to TRBJ1-1; tentative D call: TRBD1 (6 bases). Germline CDR1 and CDR2: KGHSH and LQKENI. This CDR3 comprises 13 residues. V was cut by 3 bases and J by 1 base, with 6 bases left in between.

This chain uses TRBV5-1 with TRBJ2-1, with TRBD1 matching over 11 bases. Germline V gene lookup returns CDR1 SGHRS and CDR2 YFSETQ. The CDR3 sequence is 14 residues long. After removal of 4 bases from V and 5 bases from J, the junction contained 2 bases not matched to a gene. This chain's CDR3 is CASSGTGGNNEQFF. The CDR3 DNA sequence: TGCGCCAGCAGCGGGACAGGGGGGAACAATGAGCAGTTCTTC.

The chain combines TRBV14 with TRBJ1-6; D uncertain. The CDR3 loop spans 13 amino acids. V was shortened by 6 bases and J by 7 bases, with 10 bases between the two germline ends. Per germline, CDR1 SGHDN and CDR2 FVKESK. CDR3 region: CASRLGVNSPLHF. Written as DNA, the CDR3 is TGTGCCAGCAGGCTCGGGGTCAATTCACCCCTCCACTTT.

The CDR3 DNA is TGTGCCAGCCTCGGACTAGCGGGGGGTTCCTACAATGAGCAGTTCTTC. Protein product: CASLGLAGGSYNEQFF. The chain links TRBV28 to TRBJ2-1; the match to TRBD2 covers 14 bases. The CDR3 has 16 amino acids. Trimming took 8 bases from V and 1 from J; bases not matched to a gene: 4. Germline V CDR1 and CDR2: MDHEN, SYDVKM.

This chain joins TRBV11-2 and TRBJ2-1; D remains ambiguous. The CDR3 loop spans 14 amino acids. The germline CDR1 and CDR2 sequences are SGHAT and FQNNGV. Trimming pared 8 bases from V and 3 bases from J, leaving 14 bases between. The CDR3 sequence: CASEWRIGYNEQFF. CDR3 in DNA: TGTGCCAGCGAATGGAGAATAGGCTACAATGAGCAGTTCTTC.

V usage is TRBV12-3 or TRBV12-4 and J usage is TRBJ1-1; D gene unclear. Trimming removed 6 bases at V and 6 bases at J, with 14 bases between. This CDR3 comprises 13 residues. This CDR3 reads CASRTTDAPEAFF. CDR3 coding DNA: TGTGCCAGCAGGACTACAGATGCCCCTGAAGCTTTCTTT.

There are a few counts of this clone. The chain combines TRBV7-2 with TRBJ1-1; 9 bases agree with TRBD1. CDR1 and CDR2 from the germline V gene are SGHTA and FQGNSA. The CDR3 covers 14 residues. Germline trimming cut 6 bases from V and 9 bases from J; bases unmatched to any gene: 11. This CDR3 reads CASRLTRDRVKAFF. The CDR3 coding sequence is TGTGCCAGCAGGCTTACCCGGGACAGGGTAAAAGCTTTCTTT.

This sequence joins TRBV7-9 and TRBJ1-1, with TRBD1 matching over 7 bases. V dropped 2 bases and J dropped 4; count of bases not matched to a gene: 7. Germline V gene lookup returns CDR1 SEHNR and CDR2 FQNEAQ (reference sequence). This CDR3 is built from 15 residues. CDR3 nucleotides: TGTGCCAGCAGCTTATTTCAGGGGGGTGCCACTGAAGCTTTCTTT. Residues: CASSLFQGGATEAFF.

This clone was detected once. The CDR3 region has the DNA TGTGCCAGCAGACCGTCCGGGGGGCTCGGAGAGACCCAGTACTTC. As protein: CASRPSGGLGETQYF. This chain uses TRBV28 with TRBJ2-5, with a weak D call TRBD2 (7 bases). CDR3 length: 15 amino acids. Trimming stripped 6 bases from V and 4 bases from J, with 18 bases between. Per the germline V gene, CDR1 is MDHEN and CDR2 is SYDVKM. Variable domain in full (rest from reference TRBV28 and TRBJ2-5): DVKVTQSSRYLVKRTGEKVFLECVQDMDHENMFWYRQDPGLGLRLIYFSYDVKMKEKGDIPEGYSVSREKKERFSLILESASTNQTSMYLCASRPSGGLGETQYFGPGTRLLVL.

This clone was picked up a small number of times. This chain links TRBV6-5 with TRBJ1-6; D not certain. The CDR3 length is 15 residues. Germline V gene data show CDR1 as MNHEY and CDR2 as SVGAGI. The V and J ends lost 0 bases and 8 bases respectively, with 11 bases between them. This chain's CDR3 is CASSYSTTMDSPLHF. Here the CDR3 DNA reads TGTGCCAGCAGTTACTCGACTACGATGGATTCACCCCTCCACTTT.

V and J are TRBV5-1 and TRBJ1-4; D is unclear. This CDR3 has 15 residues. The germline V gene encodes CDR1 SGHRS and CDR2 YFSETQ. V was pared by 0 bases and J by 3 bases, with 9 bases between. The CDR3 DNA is TGCGCCAGCAGCTTGGTCGGTGCCCCTAATGAAAAACTGTTTTTT. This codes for CASSLVGAPNEKLFF.

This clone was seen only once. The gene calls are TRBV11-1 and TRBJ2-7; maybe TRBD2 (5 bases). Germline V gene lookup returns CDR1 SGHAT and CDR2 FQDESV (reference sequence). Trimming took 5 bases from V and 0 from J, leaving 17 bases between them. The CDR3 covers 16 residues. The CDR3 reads CASSPRAYSSSYEQYF. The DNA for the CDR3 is TGTGCCAGCAGCCCGCGGGCGTACTCCAGCTCCTACGAGCAGTACTTC.

CDR3 bases: TGTGCCAGCAGCTTGGTCCTAGCGGGCTTCAGTCTCCAAGAGACCCAGTACTTC. Protein sequence: CASSLVLAGFSLQETQYF. The V and J genes are TRBV5-4 and TRBJ2-5, with TRBD2 identical over 8 bases. The V gene end was trimmed by 0 bases and the J gene end by 1 base; junction bases not matched to a gene: 11. This CDR3 is built from 18 residues. Germline V lookup: CDR1 SGHNT, CDR2 YYREEE (reference sequence).

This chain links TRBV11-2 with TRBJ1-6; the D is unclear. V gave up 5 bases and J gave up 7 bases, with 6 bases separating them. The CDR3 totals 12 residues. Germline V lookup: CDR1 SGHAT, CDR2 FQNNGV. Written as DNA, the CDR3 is TGTGCCAGCAGCCAACAGAATTCACCCCTCCACTTT. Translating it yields CASSQQNSPLHF.

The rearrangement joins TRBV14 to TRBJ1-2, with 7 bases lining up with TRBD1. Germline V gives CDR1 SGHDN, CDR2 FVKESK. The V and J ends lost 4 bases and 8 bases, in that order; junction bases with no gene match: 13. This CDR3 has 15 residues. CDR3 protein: CASSRRISGTDGYTF. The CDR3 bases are TGTGCCAGCAGCCGAAGAATTTCCGGGACAGACGGCTACACCTTC.

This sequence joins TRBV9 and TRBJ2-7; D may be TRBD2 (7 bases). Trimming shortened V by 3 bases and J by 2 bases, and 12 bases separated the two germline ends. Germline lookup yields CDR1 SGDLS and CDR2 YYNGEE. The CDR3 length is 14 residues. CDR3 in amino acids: CASSAGGLAYEQYF. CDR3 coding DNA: TGTGCCAGCAGCGCCGGGGGGCTGGCCTACGAGCAGTACTTC.

CDR3 bases: TGTGCCAGCACCCGAGCTAGCTCCTATAATTCACCCCTCCACTTT. Residues: CASTRASSYNSPLHF. The V call is TRBV7-9, the J call TRBJ1-6; D remains unclear. Per the germline V gene, CDR1 is SEHNR and CDR2 is FQNEAQ (reference sequence). The CDR3 contains 15 residues. V was trimmed by 7 bases and J by 0 bases, leaving 10 bases between them.

The CDR3 DNA reads as TGTGCCAGCAGCGGAGGGACTAGCGGGAGAAGGACCGGGGAGCTGTTTTTT. Protein product: CASSGGTSGRRTGELFF. This chain connects TRBV2 to TRBJ2-2; 14 positions match TRBD2. The CDR3 totals 17 residues. V shed 6 bases, J shed 5 bases, and the junction held 8 bases outside the gene matches. Germline V lookup: CDR1 SNHLY, CDR2 FYNNEI. Drawing the rest from reference TRBV2 and TRBJ2-2, the complete variable domain is EPEVTQTPSHQVTQMGQEVILRCVPISNHLYFYWYRQILGQKVEFLVSFYNNEISEKSEIFDDQFSVERPDGSNFTLKIRSTKLEDSAMYFCASSGGTSGRRTGELFFGEGSRLTVL.

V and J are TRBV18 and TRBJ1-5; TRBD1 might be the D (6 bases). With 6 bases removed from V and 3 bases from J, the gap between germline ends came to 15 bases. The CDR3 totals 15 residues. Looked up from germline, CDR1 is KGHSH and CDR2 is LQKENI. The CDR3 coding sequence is TGTGCCAGCTCCTTAATAGGGGGTGACAATCAGCCCCAGCATTTT. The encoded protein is CASSLIGGDNQPQHF.

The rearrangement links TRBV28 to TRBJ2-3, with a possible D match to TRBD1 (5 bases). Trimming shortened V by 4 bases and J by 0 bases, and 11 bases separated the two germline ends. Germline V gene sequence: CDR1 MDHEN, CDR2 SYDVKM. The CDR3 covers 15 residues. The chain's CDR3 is CASSYQGLSTDTQYF. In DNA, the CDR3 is TGTGCCAGCAGTTATCAGGGATTGAGCACAGATACGCAGTATTTT. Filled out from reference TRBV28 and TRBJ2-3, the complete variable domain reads DVKVTQSSRYLVKRTGEKVFLECVQDMDHENMFWYRQDPGLGLRLIYFSYDVKMKEKGDIPEGYSVSREKKERFSLILESASTNQTSMYLCASSYQGLSTDTQYFGPGTRLTVL.